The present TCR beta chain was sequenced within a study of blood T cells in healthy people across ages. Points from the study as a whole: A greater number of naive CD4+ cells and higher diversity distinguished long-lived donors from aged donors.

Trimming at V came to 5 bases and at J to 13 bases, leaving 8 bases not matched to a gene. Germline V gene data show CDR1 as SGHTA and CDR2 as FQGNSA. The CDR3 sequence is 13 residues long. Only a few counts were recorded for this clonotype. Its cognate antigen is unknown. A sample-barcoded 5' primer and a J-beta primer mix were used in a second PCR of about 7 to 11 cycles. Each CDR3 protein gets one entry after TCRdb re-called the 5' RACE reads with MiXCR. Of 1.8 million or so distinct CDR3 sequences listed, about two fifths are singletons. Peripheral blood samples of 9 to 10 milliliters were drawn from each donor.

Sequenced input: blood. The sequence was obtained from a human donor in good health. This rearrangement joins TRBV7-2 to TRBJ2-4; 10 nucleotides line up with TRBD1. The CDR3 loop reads CASSHGTGVEQYF. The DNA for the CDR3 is TGTGCCAGCAGCCATGGGACAGGGGTAGAGCAGTACTTC.